The 16 T cell receptor beta chains given below trace back to one sample, sequenced in a study of shared clonotypes between healthy human individuals. The assay was immunoSEQ multiplex PCR, and TCRdb's table has in-frame clones only and misses some. The table lists some 650,000 clones, around 97% of them singletons. Sequencing was performed on naive CD4+ T cells sorted from blood. The subset is: CD45RA+ positively selected. The receptor source for this set is a woman aged 25-40 years in good health.

The V gene is TRBV9, the J gene TRBJ2-1, with D hard to call. In germline, CDR1 is SGDLS, CDR2 YYNGEE. The CDR3 totals 15 residues. V was trimmed by 0 bases and J by 0 bases, leaving 7 bases between them. This CDR3 is CASSVASVSYNEQFF. The CDR3, as DNA: TGTGCCAGCAGCGTAGCGTCGGTCTCCTACAATGAGCAGTTCTTC.

The V and J genes are TRBV19 and TRBJ2-3, with 10 bases that match TRBD2. J gave up 4 bases and V 2 bases, and 3 bases lay outside the gene matches. In germline, CDR1 is LNHDA, CDR2 SQIVND (reference sequence). The CDR3 consists of 15 residues. DNA of the CDR3: TGTGCCAGTAGTATACTAGCGGGAGTCGCAGATACGCAGTATTTT. This codes for CASSILAGVADTQYF.

Of note for this clone: This same CDR3 is encoded by further DNA sequences in the sample. The chain uses TRBV5-1 and TRBJ2-5; D may be TRBD1 (6 bases). The CDR3 has 14 residues. Looked up from germline, CDR1 is SGHRS and CDR2 is YFSETQ. Trimming took 0 bases from V and 3 from J, leaving 9 bases between them. The CDR3 reads CASSLGPGEETQYF. In DNA form, the CDR3 reads TGCGCCAGCAGCTTGGGCCCAGGGGAAGAGACCCAGTACTTC.

The chain uses TRBV18 and TRBJ2-7; 9 nucleotides align to TRBD1. V lost 5 bases to trimming and J lost 2 bases; unmatched junction nucleotides: 7. The CDR3 sequence is 15 residues long. Germline values: CDR1 KGHSH, CDR2 LQKENI. This chain's CDR3 is CASSEGQGIPYEQYF. The DNA for the CDR3 is TGTGCCAGCTCAGAAGGACAGGGGATCCCCTACGAGCAGTACTTC.

The V call is TRBV5-1, the J call TRBJ2-3; 8 nucleotides agree with TRBD2. V shed 7 bases, J shed 2 bases, and the junction held 6 bases outside the gene matches. Germline CDR1 reads SGHRS; CDR2 reads YFSETQ. CDR3 length: 14 amino acids. CDR3 in amino acids: CASETGGDTDTQYF. CDR3 nucleotide sequence: TGCGCCAGCGAAACGGGAGGGGACACAGATACGCAGTATTTT.

The rearrangement uses TRBV28 and TRBJ2-1; TRBD2 agrees at 10 bases. V dropped 2 bases and J dropped 9; count of bases not matched to a gene: 7. Germline lookup yields CDR1 MDHEN and CDR2 SYDVKM. The CDR3 has 15 residues. The CDR3 spells CASSLTASGSVEQFF. The CDR3 nucleotides read TGTGCCAGCAGTTTAACGGCTAGCGGGAGTGTTGAGCAGTTCTTC.

The chain recombines TRBV7-6 with TRBJ2-2, with TRBD1 identical over 9 bases. Germline CDR1 and CDR2: SGHVS and FNYEAQ. CDR3 size: 16 residues. V lost 5 bases and J lost 3; bases outside the gene matches: 7. CDR3 residues: CASSQSRQGDTGELFF. The CDR3 bases are TGTGCCAGCAGCCAGAGCCGACAGGGGGACACCGGGGAGCTGTTTTTT.

This clone was detected only once. This rearrangement joins TRBV18 to TRBJ2-7; D gene unclear. Trimming cost V 0 bases and J 7 bases, with 13 bases left between them. The germline V gene encodes CDR1 KGHSH and CDR2 LQKENI. CDR3 length: 14 residues. The CDR3 is CASSPPARLREQYF. In DNA form, the CDR3 reads TGTGCCAGCTCACCACCGGCGCGGTTGAGGGAGCAGTACTTC.

This clone was found once. Other DNA sequences in this specimen translate into the identical CDR3. J is TRBJ1-1 and V is TRBV5-1; D is unresolved. Germline CDR1 SGHRS, CDR2 YFSETQ. The CDR3 is 14 residues long. V lost 0 bases to trimming and J lost 2 bases, with 8 bases between them. This CDR3 reads CASSLGQANTEAFF. Written as DNA, the CDR3 is TGCGCCAGCAGCTTGGGGCAGGCCAACACTGAAGCTTTCTTT.

The V call is TRBV5-1, the J call TRBJ2-7; D call uncertain. This CDR3 comprises 14 residues. V was cut by 1 base and J by 5 bases, with 13 bases left in between. Germline V gene sequence: CDR1 SGHRS, CDR2 YFSETQ. The CDR3 region is CASSLSRNSNEQYF. The CDR3 DNA is TGCGCCAGCAGCTTGTCTCGGAACAGCAACGAGCAGTACTTC.

The J gene is TRBJ2-3, the V gene TRBV28, with TRBD2 matching 7 bases. Germline assignment: CDR1 MDHEN and CDR2 SYDVKM. V shed 4 bases, J shed 1 base, and the junction held 5 bases outside the gene matches. The CDR3 consists of 15 residues. The CDR3, as DNA: TGTGCCAGCAGTTCGTGGGAGGGCGGCACAGATACGCAGTATTTT. Translated, it gives CASSSWEGGTDTQYF.

The CDR3 reads CASSGSGWSTDTQYF. DNA for the CDR3: TGCGCCAGCAGTGGAAGCGGCTGGAGCACAGATACGCAGTATTTT. V usage is TRBV5-1 and J usage is TRBJ2-3; a weak D match, TRBD2 (5 bases). Deletions cut 5 bases from V and 0 bases from J, with 13 bases between. CDR3 length: 15 amino acids. The germline V gene has CDR1 SGHRS and CDR2 YFSETQ.

V is TRBV4-1 and J is TRBJ1-2; 8 bases align to TRBD1. V lost 2 bases, J lost 4 bases, and 9 bases stayed unmatched. This CDR3 is built from 16 residues. Germline CDR1 is MGHRA and CDR2 is YSYEKL. The CDR3 loop reads CASSQSGTGWGYGYTF. The CDR3, as DNA: TGCGCCAGCAGCCAATCCGGGACAGGTTGGGGCTATGGCTACACCTTC.

This clone came up once. The same CDR3 can be traced to other DNA sequences in this sample. The rearrangement uses TRBV28 and TRBJ2-7; D might be TRBD2 (5 bases). From germline, CDR1 is MDHEN and CDR2 SYDVKM. The CDR3 extends over 12 amino acids. The V end lost 8 bases, the J end lost 2 bases, and 10 bases lay between the germline ends. DNA for the CDR3: TGTGCCAGCTCTAGCTCGACCTACGAGCAGTACTTC. Protein: CASSSSTYEQYF.

This chain uses TRBV19 with TRBJ1-4; a possible D gene is TRBD1 (5 bases). The germline CDR1 and CDR2 sequences are LNHDA and SQIVND (reference sequence). This CDR3 spans 12 amino acids. The ends were cut back, 10 bases at V and 8 bases at J, with 14 bases in the middle. The CDR3 protein is CATDSGGEKLFF. In nucleotides, the CDR3 is TGTGCCACGGACTCCGGGGGGGAAAAACTGTTTTTT. Complete variable domain (other parts from reference TRBV19 and TRBJ1-4): DGGITQSPKYLFRKEGQNVTLSCEQNLNHDAMYWYRQDPGQGLRLIYYSQIVNDFQKGDIAEGYSVSREKKESFPLTVTSAQKNPTAFYLCATDSGGEKLFFGSGTQLSVL.

The J gene is TRBJ2-2, the V gene TRBV6-1; a possible D gene is TRBD2 (6 bases). This CDR3 region has 14 residues. Germline CDR1 and CDR2: MNHNS and SASEGT. V lost 5 bases to trimming and J lost 1 base, with 8 bases between them. The CDR3 bases are TGTGCCAGCAGTTTAGCGGTGAACACCGGGGAGCTGTTTTTT. Its protein product is CASSLAVNTGELFF.